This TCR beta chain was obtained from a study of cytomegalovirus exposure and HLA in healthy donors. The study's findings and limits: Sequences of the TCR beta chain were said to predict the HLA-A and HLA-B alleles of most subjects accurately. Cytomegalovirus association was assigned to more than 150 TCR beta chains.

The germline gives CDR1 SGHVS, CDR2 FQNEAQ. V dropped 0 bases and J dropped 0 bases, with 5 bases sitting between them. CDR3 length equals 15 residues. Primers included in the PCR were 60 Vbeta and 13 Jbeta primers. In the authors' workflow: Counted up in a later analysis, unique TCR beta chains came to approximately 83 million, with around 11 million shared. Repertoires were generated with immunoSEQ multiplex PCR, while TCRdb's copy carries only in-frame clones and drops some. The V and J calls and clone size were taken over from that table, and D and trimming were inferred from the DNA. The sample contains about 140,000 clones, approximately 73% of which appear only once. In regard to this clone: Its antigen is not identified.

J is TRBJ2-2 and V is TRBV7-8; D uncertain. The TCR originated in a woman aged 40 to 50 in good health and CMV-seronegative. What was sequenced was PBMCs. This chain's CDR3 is CASSLAPTNTGELFF. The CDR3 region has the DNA TGTGCCAGCAGCTTAGCCCCCACGAACACCGGGGAGCTGTTTTTT. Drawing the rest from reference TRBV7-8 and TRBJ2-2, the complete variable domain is GAGVSQSPRYKVAKRGQDVALRCDPISGHVSLFWYQQALGQGPEFLTYFQNEAQLDKSGLPSDRFFAERPEGSVSTLKIQRTQQEDSAVYLCASSLAPTNTGELFFGEGSRLTVL.